Following are 5 T cell receptor beta chains from one sample sequenced in a study of blood T cell repertoires in COVID-19. The method was immunoSEQ multiplex PCR; TCRdb's version includes in-frame clones alone and lacks a portion of them. The sample lists 470,000 or so clones, 80% to 90% occurring once. Sequenced: peripheral blood. Receptors were obtained from a human donor in a cohort sampled during active COVID-19.

The chain is built from TRBV11-3 and TRBJ1-1; TRBD1 agrees at 11 bases. V was pared by 6 bases and J by 4 bases, with 13 bases of the junction left unmatched. The CDR3 covers 17 residues. Germline values: CDR1 SGHNT, CDR2 YENEEA. CDR3 amino acids: CASSLVRDRGLGTEAFF. The DNA for the CDR3 is TGTGCCAGCAGTCTTGTCCGGGACAGGGGGTTAGGCACTGAAGCTTTCTTT. The complete variable domain, with remaining parts taken from reference TRBV11-3 and TRBJ1-1, reads EAGVVQSPRYKIIEKKQPVAFWCNPISGHNTLYWYLQNLGQGPELLIRYENEEAVDDSQLPKDRFSAERLKGVDSTLKIQPAELGDSAVYLCASSLVRDRGLGTEAFFGQGTRLTVV.

The rearrangement joins TRBV4-3 to TRBJ2-5; D might be TRBD2 (5 bases). Germline values: CDR1 LGHNA, CDR2 YSLEER. The CDR3 length is 15 residues. V dropped 3 bases and J dropped 4 bases, with 15 bases sitting between them. The DNA for the CDR3 is TGCGCCAGCAGCCAGGGGAAAGGCGGAGGAGAGACCCAGTACTTC. Translated: CASSQGKGGGETQYF.

V and J are TRBV3-1 (or the pseudogene TRBV3-2) and TRBJ1-1, with TRBD1 as a possible D gene (5 bases). The V end lost 6 bases, the J end lost 7 bases, and 15 bases lay between the germline ends. The CDR3 runs 13 residues. Germline CDR1 reads LGHDT; CDR2 reads YNNKEL (reference sequence). The CDR3, as DNA: TGTGCCAGCAGGCCCCAGGGTAATCGTGAAGCTTTCTTT. This translates into CASRPQGNREAFF.

The chain links TRBV30 to TRBJ2-5; 15 bases fit TRBD2. CDR1 and CDR2 (germline): GTSNPN, SVGIG (reference sequence). Trimming cost V 2 bases and J 2 bases; bases outside gene matches: 3. The CDR3 loop spans 16 amino acids. The CDR3 reads CAWSHGLAGGQETQYF. DNA for the CDR3: TGTGCCTGGAGTCACGGACTAGCGGGAGGGCAAGAGACCCAGTACTTC.

The rearrangement joins TRBV4-3 to TRBJ2-7; D may be TRBD2 (6 bases). CDR3 length: 13 amino acids. The germline gives CDR1 LGHNA, CDR2 YSLEER. V was cut by 1 base and J by 9 bases, with 13 bases left in between. CDR3 DNA: TGCGCCAGCAGCCAAGTTGGAGGGGAGCGGCAGTACTTC. As protein: CASSQVGGERQYF.